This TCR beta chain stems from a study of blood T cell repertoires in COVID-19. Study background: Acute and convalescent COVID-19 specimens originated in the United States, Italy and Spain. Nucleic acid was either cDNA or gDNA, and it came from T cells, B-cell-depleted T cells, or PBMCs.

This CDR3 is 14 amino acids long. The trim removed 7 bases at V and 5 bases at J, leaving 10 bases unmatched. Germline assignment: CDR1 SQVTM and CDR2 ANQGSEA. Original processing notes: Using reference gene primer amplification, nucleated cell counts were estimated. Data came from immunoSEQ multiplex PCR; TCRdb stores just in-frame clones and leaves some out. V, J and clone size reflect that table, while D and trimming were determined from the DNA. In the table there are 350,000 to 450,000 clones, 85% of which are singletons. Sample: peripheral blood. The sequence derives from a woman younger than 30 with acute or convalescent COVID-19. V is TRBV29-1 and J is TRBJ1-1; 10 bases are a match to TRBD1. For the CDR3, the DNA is TGCAGCGGGGGACAGGGGTTTCGTTGGACTGAAGCTTTCTTT. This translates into CSGGQGFRWTEAFF.